A selection of T cell receptor beta chains follows, all from one sample in a study of blood T cell repertoires in COVID-19. Only in-frame clones appear in the TCRdb table, and some are missing; sequencing was by immunoSEQ multiplex PCR. The table shows tens of thousands of clones, with roughly 88% occurring only once. The sample taken for sequencing was peripheral blood. These receptors originate from a woman aged 55-75 years with acute or convalescent COVID-19. Each CDR3 is given with its conserved first and last residue. The D gene is left open where the match is weak. Where a row states a size, it is once, few, many or the class of an expanded clone; other rows omit it.

J gene: TRBJ1-2; D gene: .; V gene: TRBV5-6; clone size: .; CDR3 DNA: TGTGCCAGCAGCTTTCAGGGAAACTATGGCTACACCTTC; CDR3 protein: CASSFQGNYGYTF
J gene: TRBJ2-1; D gene: TRBD2; V gene: TRBV4-3; clone size: .; CDR3 DNA: TGCGCCAGCAGCCGCGATGTACTAGCGGGAGGGGATTCCTACAATGAGCAGTTCTTC; CDR3 protein: CASSRDVLAGGDSYNEQFF
J gene: TRBJ2-1; D gene: TRBD2; V gene: TRBV7-9; clone size: .; CDR3 DNA: TGTGCCAGCAGCCCTACTAATGCCCTAGCGGGAGTCCCTAATGAGCAGTTCTTC; CDR3 protein: CASSPTNALAGVPNEQFF
J gene: TRBJ2-1; D gene: TRBD2; V gene: TRBV7-9; clone size: .; CDR3 DNA: TGTGCCAGCACGTTAGCGGGGGAGGAGCAGTTCTTC; CDR3 protein: CASTLAGEEQFF
J gene: TRBJ1-3; D gene: .; V gene: TRBV10-3; clone size: .; CDR3 DNA: TGTGCCATCAGCGAGTCGAGTCCCGGAAACACCATATATTTT; CDR3 protein: CAISESSPGNTIYF
J gene: TRBJ1-1; D gene: TRBD1; V gene: TRBV7-8; clone size: medium-sized; CDR3 DNA: TGTGCCAGCAGCCCTAATCCCACAGGGGGAGCTTTCTTT; CDR3 protein: CASSPNPTGGAFF
J gene: TRBJ2-3; D gene: TRBD2; V gene: TRBV3-1/TRBV3-2; clone size: .; CDR3 DNA: TGTGCCAGCAGCCATGATGGTAGCGGGGGACCTCATTTCACAGATACGCAGTATTTT; CDR3 protein: CASSHDGSGGPHFTDTQYF
J gene: TRBJ1-6; D gene: .; V gene: TRBV5-1; clone size: .; CDR3 DNA: TGCGCCAGCAGCCATACGACGCTCGCTGGGGGGGGGCGGAATTCACCCCTCCACTTT; CDR3 protein: CASSHTTLAGGGRNSPLHF
J gene: TRBJ2-5; D gene: TRBD2; V gene: TRBV27; clone size: .; CDR3 DNA: TGTGCCAGCAGTCCCTTAGCGGGACTAGCGGCCGCAGAGACCCAGTACTTC; CDR3 protein: CASSPLAGLAAAETQYF
J gene: TRBJ1-4; D gene: TRBD1; V gene: TRBV25-1; clone size: .; CDR3 DNA: TGTGCCAGCAGTGAAGAGGGGGCTCGGGAAAAACTGTTTTTT; CDR3 protein: CASSEEGAREKLFF
J gene: TRBJ1-2; D gene: TRBD1; V gene: TRBV5-1; clone size: .; CDR3 DNA: TGCGCCAGCAGCCCCCAGGGGGCCTGGGATGATGGCTACACCTTC; CDR3 protein: CASSPQGAWDDGYTF
J gene: TRBJ2-5; D gene: .; V gene: TRBV15; clone size: once; CDR3 DNA: TGTGCCACCAGCAGAGTGGGGGCCCAAGAGACCCAGTACTTC; CDR3 protein: CATSRVGAQETQYF
J gene: TRBJ1-2; D gene: .; V gene: TRBV5-6; clone size: .; CDR3 DNA: TGTGCCAGCAGCCCGGTAGCCGGGATCATCTATGGCTACACCTTC; CDR3 protein: CASSPVAGIIYGYTF
J gene: TRBJ2-3; D gene: TRBD2; V gene: TRBV7-3; clone size: .; CDR3 DNA: TGTGCCAGCAGTGGGACTAGCGGGATTACAGATACGCAGTATTTT; CDR3 protein: CASSGTSGITDTQYF
J gene: TRBJ1-1; D gene: TRBD1; V gene: TRBV28; clone size: .; CDR3 DNA: TGTGCCAGCAGTCCCGGGACAGCCGCGGGGACTGAAGCTTTCTTT; CDR3 protein: CASSPGTAAGTEAFF
J gene: TRBJ1-3; D gene: TRBD1; V gene: TRBV4-3; clone size: .; CDR3 DNA: TGCGCCAGCAGCCCAAAACAGGGGAATGGAAACACCATATATTTT; CDR3 protein: CASSPKQGNGNTIYF
J gene: TRBJ1-1; D gene: .; V gene: TRBV11-1; clone size: .; CDR3 DNA: TGTGCCAGCAGCTTAGCGCCAGGGGAGAACACTGAAGCTTTCTTT; CDR3 protein: CASSLAPGENTEAFF
J gene: TRBJ2-4; D gene: TRBD1; V gene: TRBV6-2/TRBV6-3; clone size: .; CDR3 DNA: TGTGCCAGCAGTAAGAGTGACAGGGTAGGCAAAAACATTCAGTACTTC; CDR3 protein: CASSKSDRVGKNIQYF
J gene: TRBJ1-1; D gene: .; V gene: TRBV7-8; clone size: .; CDR3 DNA: TGTGCCAGCAGCCCCCGAGGTCTAAACACTGAAGCTTTCTTT; CDR3 protein: CASSPRGLNTEAFF
J gene: TRBJ2-3; D gene: .; V gene: TRBV19; clone size: .; CDR3 DNA: TGTGCCAGTAGTATCTCCCGCGCCACAGATACGCAGTATTTT; CDR3 protein: CASSISRATDTQYF
J gene: TRBJ1-5; D gene: .; V gene: TRBV19; clone size: .; CDR3 DNA: TGTGCCAGTAGTATTGGACCGACAGTATATAGCAATCAGCCCCAGCATTTT; CDR3 protein: CASSIGPTVYSNQPQHF
J gene: TRBJ2-2; D gene: .; V gene: TRBV9; clone size: .; CDR3 DNA: TGTGCCAGCAGCGTATCGGCGGACGGGGACACCGGGGAGCTGTTTTTT; CDR3 protein: CASSVSADGDTGELFF
J gene: TRBJ1-2; D gene: TRBD1; V gene: TRBV5-4; clone size: .; CDR3 DNA: TGTGCCAGCAGCGGCCGGGACAGGGACTATGGCTACACCTTC; CDR3 protein: CASSGRDRDYGYTF
J gene: TRBJ1-4; D gene: .; V gene: TRBV5-5; clone size: .; CDR3 DNA: TGTGCCAGCAGCTTTACCGCGGACATAAGAACGGAAAAACTGTTTTTT; CDR3 protein: CASSFTADIRTEKLFF
J gene: TRBJ1-1; D gene: .; V gene: TRBV12-5; clone size: .; CDR3 DNA: TGTGCTAGTGGCCTCTCCCCGGGTGTTGAAGCTTTCTTT; CDR3 protein: CASGLSPGVEAFF
J gene: TRBJ2-1; D gene: .; V gene: TRBV20-1; clone size: .; CDR3 DNA: TGCAGTGCTAGTTCTAGCGTGGACCCAAATGAGCAGTTCTTC; CDR3 protein: CSASSSVDPNEQFF
J gene: TRBJ1-2; D gene: TRBD1; V gene: TRBV3-1/TRBV3-2; clone size: .; CDR3 DNA: TGTGCCAGCAGCCAAGAATACGGGACAGACTACACCTTC; CDR3 protein: CASSQEYGTDYTF
J gene: TRBJ2-3; D gene: TRBD2; V gene: TRBV5-1; clone size: .; CDR3 DNA: TGCGCCAGCAGCTTGGGCACTAGCGGGAGGAGCACAGATACGCAGTATTTT; CDR3 protein: CASSLGTSGRSTDTQYF
J gene: TRBJ2-2; D gene: TRBD2; V gene: TRBV11-2; clone size: .; CDR3 DNA: TGTGCCAGCAGCTTAGGACTAGCGGGACCCGGGGAGCTGTTTTTT; CDR3 protein: CASSLGLAGPGELFF
J gene: TRBJ1-1; D gene: TRBD1; V gene: TRBV6-5; clone size: .; CDR3 DNA: TGTGCCAGCAACCCTAGGGGACAGGGGAACACTGAAGCTTTCTTT; CDR3 protein: CASNPRGQGNTEAFF
J gene: TRBJ1-5; D gene: TRBD1; V gene: TRBV4-1; clone size: once; CDR3 DNA: TGCGCCAGCAGCCAAATGGGACAGGGGAATCAGCCCCAGCATTTT; CDR3 protein: CASSQMGQGNQPQHF